This T cell receptor beta chain derives from a study of blood T cell repertoires in COVID-19. In the study overall: Acute and convalescent COVID-19 specimens originated in the United States, Italy and Spain.

Participants came from about two dozen US areas, aged roughly 18 to 95 years. Measured with immunoSEQ multiplex PCR; TCRdb has only the in-frame clones, and not every one. The sample contains about 250,000 clones, 70% to 90% of which appear only once. Sequencing was done on a sample of PBMCs or T cells enriched from blood (not recorded which). The receptor was isolated from a woman aged 45 to 65 with acute COVID-19.

DNA for the CDR3: TGTGCCAGCAGCTCCCAAGCGGGGGAGACCCAGTACTTC. Translated, it gives CASSSQAGETQYF. The chain joins TRBV7-2 to TRBJ2-5; 7 bases are shared with TRBD2. This CDR3 has 13 amino acids. The trim removed 4 bases at V and 5 bases at J, leaving 4 bases unmatched. Germline V lookup: CDR1 SGHTA, CDR2 FQGNSA.